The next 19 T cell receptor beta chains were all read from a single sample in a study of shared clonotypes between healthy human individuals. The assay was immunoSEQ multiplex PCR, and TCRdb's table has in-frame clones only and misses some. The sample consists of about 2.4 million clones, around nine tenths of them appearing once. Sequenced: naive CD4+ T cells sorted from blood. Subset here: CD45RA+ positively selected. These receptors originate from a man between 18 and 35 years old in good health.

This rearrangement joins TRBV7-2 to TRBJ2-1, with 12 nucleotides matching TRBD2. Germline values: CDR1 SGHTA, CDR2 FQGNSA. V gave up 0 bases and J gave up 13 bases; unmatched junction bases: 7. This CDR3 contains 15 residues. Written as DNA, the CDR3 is TGTGCCAGCAGCTTAGCGCGGGCTAGCGGGAGGGCCCAGTTCTTC. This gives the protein CASSLARASGRAQFF.

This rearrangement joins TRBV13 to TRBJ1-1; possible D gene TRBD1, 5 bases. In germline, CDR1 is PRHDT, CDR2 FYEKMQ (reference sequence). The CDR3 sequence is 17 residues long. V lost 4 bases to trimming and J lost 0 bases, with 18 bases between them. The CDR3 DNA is TGTGCCAGCAGCTCTGGACGAGGTCGGGGGATGAACACTGAAGCTTTCTTT. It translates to CASSSGRGRGMNTEAFF. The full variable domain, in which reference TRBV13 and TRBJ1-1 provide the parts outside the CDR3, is AAGVIQSPRHLIKEKRETATLKCYPIPRHDTVYWYQQGPGQDPQFLISFYEKMQSDKGSIPDRFSAQQFSDYHSELNMSSLELGDSALYFCASSSGRGRGMNTEAFFGQGTRLTVV.

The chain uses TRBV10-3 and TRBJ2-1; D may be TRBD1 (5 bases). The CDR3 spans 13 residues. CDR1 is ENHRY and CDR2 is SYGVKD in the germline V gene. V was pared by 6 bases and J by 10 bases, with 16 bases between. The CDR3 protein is CAISDRRVGEQFF. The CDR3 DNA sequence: TGTGCCATCAGCGACCGCAGGGTTGGGGAGCAGTTCTTC.

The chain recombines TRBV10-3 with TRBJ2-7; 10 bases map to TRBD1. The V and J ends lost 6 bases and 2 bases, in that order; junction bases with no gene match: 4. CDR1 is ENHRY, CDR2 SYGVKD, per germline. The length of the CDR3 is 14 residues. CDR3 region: CAIRGQGTTYEQYF. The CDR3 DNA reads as TGTGCCATCAGGGGACAGGGGACAACCTACGAGCAGTACTTC.

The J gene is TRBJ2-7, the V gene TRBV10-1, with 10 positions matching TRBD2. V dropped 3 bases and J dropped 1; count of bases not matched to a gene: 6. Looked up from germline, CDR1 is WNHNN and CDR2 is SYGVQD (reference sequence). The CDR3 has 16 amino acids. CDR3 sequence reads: CASSDSSGGASYEQYF. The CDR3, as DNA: TGCGCCAGCAGTGATTCCAGCGGGGGGGCGTCCTACGAGCAGTACTTC.

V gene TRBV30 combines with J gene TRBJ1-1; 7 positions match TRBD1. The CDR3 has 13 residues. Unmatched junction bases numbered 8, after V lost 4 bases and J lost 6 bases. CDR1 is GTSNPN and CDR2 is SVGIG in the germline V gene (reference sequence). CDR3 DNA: TGTGCCTGGACAACCCAGGGGGGAGCTGAAGCTTTCTTT. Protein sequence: CAWTTQGGAEAFF.

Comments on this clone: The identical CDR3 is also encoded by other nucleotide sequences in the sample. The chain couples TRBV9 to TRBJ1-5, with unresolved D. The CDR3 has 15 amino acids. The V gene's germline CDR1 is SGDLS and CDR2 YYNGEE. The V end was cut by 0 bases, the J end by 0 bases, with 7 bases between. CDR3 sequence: CASSVAGDSNQPQHF. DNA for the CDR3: TGTGCCAGCAGCGTAGCTGGAGATAGCAATCAGCCCCAGCATTTT. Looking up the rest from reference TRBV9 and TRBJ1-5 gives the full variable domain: DSGVTQTPKHLITATGQRVTLRCSPRSGDLSVYWYQQSLDQGLQFLIQYYNGEERAKGNILERFSAQQFPDLHSELNLSSLELGDSALYFCASSVAGDSNQPQHFGDGTRLSIL.

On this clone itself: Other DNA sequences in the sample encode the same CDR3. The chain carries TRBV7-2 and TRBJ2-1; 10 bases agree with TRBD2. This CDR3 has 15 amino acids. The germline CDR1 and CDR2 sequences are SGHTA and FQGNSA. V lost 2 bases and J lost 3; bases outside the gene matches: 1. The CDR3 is CASSLRTSGYNEQFF. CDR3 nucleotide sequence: TGTGCCAGCAGCTTAAGGACTAGCGGCTACAATGAGCAGTTCTTC.

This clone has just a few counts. The CDR3 sequence: CAWRYSEKLFF. Written as DNA, the CDR3 is TGTGCCTGGCGATACAGTGAAAAACTGTTTTTT. The chain has TRBV30 and TRBJ1-4; no reliable D call. Between the trimmed V and J ends, which lost 5 bases and 7 bases, there was a span of 8 bases. From germline, CDR1 is GTSNPN and CDR2 SVGIG (reference sequence). The CDR3 contains 11 residues.

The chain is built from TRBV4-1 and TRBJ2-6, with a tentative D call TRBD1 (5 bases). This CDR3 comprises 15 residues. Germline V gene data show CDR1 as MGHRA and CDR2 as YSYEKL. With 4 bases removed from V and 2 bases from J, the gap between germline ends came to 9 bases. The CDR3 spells CASSRDSPGANVLTF. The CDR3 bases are TGCGCCAGCAGCCGTGACAGCCCTGGGGCCAACGTCCTGACTTTC.

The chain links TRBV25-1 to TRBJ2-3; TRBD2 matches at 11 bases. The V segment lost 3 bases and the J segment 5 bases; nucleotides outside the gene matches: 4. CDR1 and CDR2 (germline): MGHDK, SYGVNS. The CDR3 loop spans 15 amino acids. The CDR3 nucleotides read TGTGCCAGCAGTGAGGGAGGACTAGCGGGAGATACGCAGTATTTT. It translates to CASSEGGLAGDTQYF.

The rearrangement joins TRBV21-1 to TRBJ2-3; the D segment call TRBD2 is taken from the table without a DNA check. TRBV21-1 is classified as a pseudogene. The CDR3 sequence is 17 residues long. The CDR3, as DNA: TGTGCCAGCAGCAAAGTAGAGGAGGGGAGGGGCACAGATACGCAGTATTTT. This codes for CASSKVEEGRGTDTQYF.

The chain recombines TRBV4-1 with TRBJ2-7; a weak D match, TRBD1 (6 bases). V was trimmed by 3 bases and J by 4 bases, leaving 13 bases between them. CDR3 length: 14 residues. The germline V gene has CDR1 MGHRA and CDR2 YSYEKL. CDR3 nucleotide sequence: TGCGCCAGCAGCCACCCCACCGGGACATACGAGCAGTACTTC. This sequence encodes CASSHPTGTYEQYF.

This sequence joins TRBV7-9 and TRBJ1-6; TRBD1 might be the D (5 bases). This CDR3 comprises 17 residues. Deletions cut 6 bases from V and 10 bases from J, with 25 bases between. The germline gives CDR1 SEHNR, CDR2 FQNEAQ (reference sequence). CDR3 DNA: TGTGCCAGCAGTCACCCCTCGGGGCAGGGAAGAGGATCACCCCTCCACTTT. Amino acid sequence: CASSHPSGQGRGSPLHF.

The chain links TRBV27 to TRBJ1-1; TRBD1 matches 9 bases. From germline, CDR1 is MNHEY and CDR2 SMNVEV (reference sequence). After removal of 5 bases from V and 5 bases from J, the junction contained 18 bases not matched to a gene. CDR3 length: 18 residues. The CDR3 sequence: CASSPQSGQGSMRTEAFF. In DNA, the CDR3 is TGTGCCAGCAGTCCGCAGTCAGGACAGGGGTCGATGAGGACTGAAGCTTTCTTT.

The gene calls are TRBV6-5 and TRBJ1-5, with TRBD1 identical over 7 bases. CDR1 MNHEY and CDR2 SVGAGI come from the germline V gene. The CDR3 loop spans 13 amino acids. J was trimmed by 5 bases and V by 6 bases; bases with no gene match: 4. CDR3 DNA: TGTGCCAGCAGCATCGACAGGGATCAGCCCCAGCATTTT. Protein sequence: CASSIDRDQPQHF.

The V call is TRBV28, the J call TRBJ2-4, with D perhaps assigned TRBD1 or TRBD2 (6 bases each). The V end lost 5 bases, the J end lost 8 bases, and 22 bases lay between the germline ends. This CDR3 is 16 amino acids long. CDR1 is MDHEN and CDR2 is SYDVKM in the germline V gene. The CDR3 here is CASSPPGALWRDIQYF. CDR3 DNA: TGTGCCAGCAGTCCCCCGGGGGCTCTCTGGCGAGACATTCAGTACTTC.

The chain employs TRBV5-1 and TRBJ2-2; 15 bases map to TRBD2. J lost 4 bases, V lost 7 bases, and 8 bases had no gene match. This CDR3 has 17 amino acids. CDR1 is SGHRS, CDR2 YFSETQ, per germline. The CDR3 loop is CASRGLAGGFATGELFF. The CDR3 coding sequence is TGCGCCAGCCGGGGACTAGCGGGAGGCTTTGCCACCGGGGAGCTGTTTTTT. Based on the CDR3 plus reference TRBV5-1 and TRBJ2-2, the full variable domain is KAGVTQTPRYLIKTRGQQVTLSCSPISGHRSVSWYQQTPGQGLQFLFEYFSETQRNKGNFPGRFSGRQFSNSRSEMNVSTLELGDSALYLCASRGLAGGFATGELFFGEGSRLTVL.

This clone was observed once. CDR3 loop: CATSREGSEQYF. Written as DNA, the CDR3 is TGTGCCACCAGCAGAGAGGGGTCCGAGCAGTACTTC. V and J are TRBV15 and TRBJ2-7; no clear D. V lost 0 bases and J lost 6, with 6 bases in between. CDR3 size: 12 residues. Per the germline V gene, CDR1 is LNHNV and CDR2 is YYDKDF (reference sequence).